Given below is one TCR beta chain in context. Its antigen is unidentified. V lost 6 bases and J 3 bases, leaving 11 bases between the germline ends. The CDR3 is 13 residues long. Germline V gene sequence: CDR1 SEHNR, CDR2 FQNEAQ (reference sequence). This entry belongs to a study of cytomegalovirus exposure and HLA in healthy donors. The PCR employed 60 Vbeta primers together with 13 Jbeta primers. Per the original methods: Later reanalysis found roughly 80 million unique TCR beta chains, around 9.9 million of them shared. Using immunoSEQ multiplex PCR, the repertoire was profiled, and TCRdb retains in-frame clones only, with some absent. D and trimming were read from the DNA, whereas the V and J calls and clone size are those reported in that table. Here the sample spans some 130,000 clones, approximately 9% being singletons. Study-wide points: Among CMV-associated TCR beta chains, most appeared HLA-restricted in a later analysis.

The receptor was isolated from a woman aged 35 to 49 in good health and CMV-seropositive. V usage is TRBV7-9 and J usage is TRBJ1-2, with D perhaps matching TRBD1 (6 bases). The source material was PBMCs. The CDR3 here is CASSHRADYGYTF. CDR3 nucleotide sequence: TGTGCCAGCAGTCACAGGGCCGACTATGGCTACACCTTC.